The T cell receptor beta chain under discussion was sequenced for a study of T cell repertoires in cytomegalovirus infection (dated by TCRdb to about 2019). About the full investigation: Because public TCR beta signatures pointed to carriage of CMV infection together with the matching HLA type, the HLA type of each donor mattered for the analysis.

Findings and caveats that apply to the study as a whole: The ex vivo response was dominated by HLA-C-restricted CMV-specific TCR beta clonotypes, and the single most frequent clonotype in two of eight donors was supplied by these HLA-C-restricted clonotypes. In both this cohort and an independent roughly 400-donor cohort, the cumulative frequency of public TCR beta family members distinguished carriers of CMV infection plus the relevant HLA type.

CDR1 SGHTA and CDR2 FQGNSA are derived from the germline V gene. The trim is 5 bases for V and 3 bases for J, with a gap of 13 bases between the germline ends. Its CDR3 holds 14 amino acids, cysteine through phenylalanine. The read is trimmed to its CDR3 DNA, 42 bases read in frame from base 1. Sequencing relied on an Illumina HiSeq 1500. TCRdb itself trimmed the public reads at Q25 with fastp, ran MiXCR and retained productive beta chains. Each entry merges the rows of one CDR3 protein and shows their most common DNA and genes. Here the sample has about 140,000 distinct CDR3 sequences; approximately 5.9% occur a single time. The ten largest clones represent roughly 18% of the sample. This clonotype was observed many times. The clone's antigen remains unknown. No much larger clone exists at a distance of one base, and base qualities are not known.

The sequence is built from TRBV7-2 and TRBJ1-1, and possibly TRBD1, on 5 matching bases. The sequencing input was PBMCs. This sequence originates from a human donor in good health (CMV status not recorded). Some clones in this sample may be carry-over from other donors' samples. CDR3 reads: CASSPPPGHTEAFF. The DNA sequence follows: TGTGCCAGCAGCCCCCCCCCAGGGCACACTGAAGCTTTCTTT.